A selection of T cell receptor beta chains follows, all from one sample in a study of control samples from healthy donors and cancer patients. Assay used: immunoSEQ multiplex PCR; TCRdb lists only in-frame clones, some missing. The data contain around 140,000 clones, approximately 92% of them seen just once; the ten biggest clones take up roughly 2.1%. Material: blood. The receptors here all came from a woman aged 45-60 years in good health. Both conserved end residues are part of each CDR3. The D gene is left open where the match is weak. Not every row has a clone size; where given, it reads once, few, many or a size class.

v_call	d_call	j_call	clone_size	cdr3_aa	cdr3_nt
TRBV4-1	-	TRBJ1-6	-	CASSQDGNTYNSPLHF	TGCGCCAGCAGCCAAGACGGAAACACTTATAATTCACCCCTCCACTTT
TRBV27	TRBD1	TRBJ2-7	-	CASSHRQGTYEQYF	TGTGCCAGCAGTCATCGACAGGGCACCTACGAGCAGTACTTC
TRBV28	-	TRBJ1-5	-	CASRNGHLNQPQHF	TGTGCCAGCAGAAATGGTCACCTGAATCAGCCCCAGCATTTT
TRBV21-1	-	TRBJ2-3	once	CASSKGNRRQVSTDTQYF	TGTGCCAGCAGCAAAGGCAACCGGCGCCAAGTTAGCACAGATACGCAGTATTTT
TRBV27	-	TRBJ1-6	-	CASGGGPRHSYNSPLHF	TGTGCCAGTGGAGGGGGTCCAAGACACTCCTATAATTCACCCCTCCACTTT
TRBV27	-	TRBJ1-6	-	CASSLGWGYNSPLHF	TGTGCCAGCAGTTTAGGGTGGGGCTATAATTCACCCCTCCACTTT
TRBV3-1/TRBV3-2	-	TRBJ1-1	few	CASSPERIGTEAFF	TGTGCCAGCAGCCCAGAGCGCATTGGCACTGAAGCTTTCTTT
TRBV6-5	-	TRBJ1-5	-	CASSYSFFGSQPQHF	TGTGCCAGCAGTTACTCTTTTTTCGGGAGTCAGCCCCAGCATTTT
TRBV28	-	TRBJ1-4	-	CASSSLSGGSEKLFF	TGTGCCAGCAGTTCCCTCTCGGGGGGGAGTGAAAAACTGTTTTTT
TRBV28	-	TRBJ2-3	-	CASKTFTDTQYF	TGTGCCAGCAAGACGTTCACGGATACGCAGTATTTT
TRBV7-9	-	TRBJ2-3	-	CASLTTRDLTDTQYF	TGTGCCAGCCTTACAACTCGGGACCTCACAGATACGCAGTATTTT
TRBV15	-	TRBJ1-4	-	CATSRETASNEKLFF	TGTGCCACCAGCAGAGAGACAGCCTCTAATGAAAAACTGTTTTTT
TRBV9	TRBD2	TRBJ2-3	-	CASSAGGSSSTDTQYF	TGTGCCAGCAGCGCGGGGGGGAGTAGTAGCACAGATACGCAGTATTTT
TRBV5-1	-	TRBJ1-4	-	CASSLAGSEKLFF	TGCGCCAGCAGCTTGGCAGGGAGTGAAAAACTGTTTTTT
TRBV6-1	TRBD2	TRBJ2-3	few	CASSEAFRTRDTQYF	TGTGCCAGCAGTGAAGCGTTCCGGACTAGGGATACGCAGTATTTT
TRBV7-8	-	TRBJ2-7	few	CASSQTPDHEQYF	TGTGCCAGCAGCCAAACGCCCGACCACGAGCAGTACTTC